The 14 T cell receptor beta chains reported below all come from one sample, sequenced in a study of OX40 agonist ivuxolimab in advanced cancers. Repertoires were generated with immunoSEQ multiplex PCR, while TCRdb's copy carries only in-frame clones and drops some. The table has 39,000 or so clones, about 94% seen once; the top ten hold around 20%. The sequenced sample was CD4+ or CD8+ T cells sorted from blood, obtained in a trial of the OX40 agonist ivuxolimab. Source of these receptors: an adult with an advanced solid tumor such as melanoma, head and neck, liver or kidney cancer.

This chain joins TRBV7-3 and TRBJ2-3; 7 positions match TRBD2. The length of the CDR3 is 16 residues. The ends lost 5 bases at V and 2 bases at J; junction bases unmatched: 10. Germline V gene lookup returns CDR1 SGHTA and CDR2 FQGTGA. The chain's CDR3 is CASSPPPSGYTDTQYF. CDR3 sequence (DNA): TGTGCCAGCAGCCCCCCCCCTAGCGGTTACACAGATACGCAGTATTTT.

The chain combines TRBV19 with TRBJ2-5; 13 positions match TRBD2. V gave up 5 bases and J gave up 5 bases; unmatched junction bases: 2. CDR3 length: 14 residues. Germline assignment: CDR1 LNHDA and CDR2 SQIVND (reference sequence). In DNA form, the CDR3 reads TGTGCCAGTAGTGGACTAGCGGGAGTGGAGACCCAGTACTTC. It yields the protein CASSGLAGVETQYF.

In its sample, this clone ranks as medium-sized. The V and J genes are TRBV4-1 and TRBJ2-3, with a weak D call TRBD1 (5 bases). V lost 0 bases and J lost 13, with 11 bases in between. Germline loops: CDR1 MGHRA, CDR2 YSYEKL. The CDR3 sequence is 12 residues long. In DNA, the CDR3 is TGCGCCAGCAGCCAAGATCTCTTACAGGAGTATTTT. It yields the protein CASSQDLLQEYF.

This rearrangement joins TRBV11-2 to TRBJ2-3; D not certain. V was trimmed by 5 bases and J by 4 bases, leaving 7 bases between them. This CDR3 region has 12 residues. Germline V gives CDR1 SGHAT, CDR2 FQNNGV. The CDR3 spells CASSPEADTQYF. Written as DNA, the CDR3 is TGTGCCAGCAGCCCAGAGGCAGATACGCAGTATTTT.

The rearrangement uses TRBV28 and TRBJ2-1; 8 nucleotides match TRBD2. This CDR3 spans 14 amino acids. J was trimmed by 6 bases and V by 5 bases; bases with no gene match: 6. Germline assignment: CDR1 MDHEN and CDR2 SYDVKM. The CDR3 DNA is TGTGCCAGCAGTACTAGCGGAGGTAGCAATGAGCAGTTCTTC. Protein sequence: CASSTSGGSNEQFF.

V usage is TRBV28 and J usage is TRBJ1-1, with TRBD1 matching over 8 bases. CDR3 length: 16 amino acids. Germline trimming cut 6 bases from V and 2 bases from J; bases unmatched to any gene: 11. CDR1 MDHEN and CDR2 SYDVKM come from the germline V gene. The DNA of the CDR3 is TGTGCCAGCAGCTACAACCCCGACAGGGGCAACACTGAAGCTTTCTTT. It yields the protein CASSYNPDRGNTEAFF.

This clone showed up just once. As DNA, the CDR3 is TGCGCCAGCAGCCAAGTGAAAGGGGGGGTACACGAGCAGTACTTC. This encodes CASSQVKGGVHEQYF. The gene calls are TRBV4-3 and TRBJ2-7, with a possible D match to TRBD2 (7 bases). With 1 base removed from V and 5 bases from J, the gap between germline ends came to 15 bases. Germline CDR1 is LGHNA and CDR2 is YSLEER. This CDR3 contains 15 residues.

The V and J genes are TRBV6-5 and TRBJ1-1; D is perhaps TRBD1 (5 bases). Germline V gene sequence: CDR1 MNHEY, CDR2 SVGAGI. This CDR3 has 12 amino acids. Trimming pared 0 bases from V and 9 bases from J, leaving 8 bases between. The CDR3 spells CASSYSGQKAFF. For the CDR3, the DNA is TGTGCCAGCAGTTACTCGGGGCAGAAAGCTTTCTTT.

This clone was counted a single time. The chain couples TRBV7-6 to TRBJ2-7, with D unclear. CDR3 length: 12 amino acids. The V gene lost 3 bases and the J gene lost 4 bases, with 7 bases spanning the gap. CDR1 and CDR2 from the germline V gene are SGHVS and FNYEAQ. CDR3 DNA sequence: TGTGCCAGCAGCTTCCAAGGATACGAGCAGTACTTC. This translates into CASSFQGYEQYF.

The rearrangement joins TRBV28 to TRBJ2-5; D gene uncertain. CDR1 MDHEN and CDR2 SYDVKM come from the germline V gene. This CDR3 has 14 amino acids. Deletions cut 2 bases from V and 2 bases from J, with 9 bases between. The CDR3 protein is CASSLPRSQETQYF. CDR3 bases: TGTGCCAGCAGTTTACCCCGGAGTCAAGAGACCCAGTACTTC.

The CDR3 loop is CASSQGQGARYEQYF. The CDR3 DNA follows: TGTGCCAGTAGCCAAGGACAGGGGGCGAGGTACGAGCAGTACTTC. This rearrangement joins TRBV19 to TRBJ2-7; the match to TRBD1 covers 11 bases. CDR1 and CDR2 (germline): LNHDA, SQIVND (reference sequence). The CDR3 consists of 15 residues. The ends lost 6 bases at V and 4 bases at J; junction bases unmatched: 8. The full variable domain, with the rest looked up from reference TRBV19 and TRBJ2-7, is DGGITQSPKYLFRKEGQNVTLSCEQNLNHDAMYWYRQDPGQGLRLIYYSQIVNDFQKGDIAEGYSVSREKKESFPLTVTSAQKNPTAFYLCASSQGQGARYEQYFGPGTRLTVT.

A remark on this clone: The same CDR3 is also encoded by other DNA sequences in this sample. The rearrangement joins TRBV28 to TRBJ2-7; maybe TRBD1 (6 bases). Germline values: CDR1 MDHEN, CDR2 SYDVKM. Trimming removed 3 bases from V and 4 bases from J, with 10 bases in between. CDR3 length equals 13 residues. CDR3 bases: TGTGCCAGCAGTTTCCCACAGGGATACGAGCAGTACTTC. It codes for CASSFPQGYEQYF.

This clone was observed a single time. This chain connects TRBV19 to TRBJ2-3, with no clear D. This CDR3 is built from 13 residues. Trimming took 1 base from V and 6 from J, leaving 8 bases between them. Germline assignment: CDR1 LNHDA and CDR2 SQIVND (reference sequence). The CDR3 spells CASSIGSWDTQYF. CDR3 nucleotides: TGTGCCAGTAGTATAGGCAGTTGGGATACGCAGTATTTT.

The gene calls are TRBV5-1 and TRBJ2-7; a possible D gene is TRBD2 (7 bases). The germline V gene has CDR1 SGHRS and CDR2 YFSETQ. V lost 3 bases and J lost 1, with 11 bases in between. This CDR3 is built from 14 residues. DNA for the CDR3: TGCGCCAGCAGCTGGGGGGGACAATCCTACGAGCAGTACTTC. It encodes CASSWGGQSYEQYF.